These T cell receptor beta chains were read from a single sample in a study of T cells in Graves' hyperthyroidism and ophthalmopathy. TCRdb passed the multiplex PCR reads through MiXCR, listing each CDR3 protein once. Counted here are under 250,000 distinct CDR3 sequences, roughly 18% occurring once; the ten biggest clones make up approximately 50%. The sequenced sample consisted of blood. All receptors derive from a man aged 50 or older with Graves' hyperthyroidism. The conserved cysteine and the conserved F or W are not part of the CDR3 here. The order of the fields is CDR3 protein, CDR3 length, V gene, D gene, J gene. The D gene is left open where the match is weak.

cdr3_aa: ASSSVAGRGTDTQY; cdr3_length: 14; v_call: TRBV12-3/TRBV12-4; d_call: TRBD2; j_call: TRBJ2-3
cdr3_aa: ASSQGAQGNQPQH; cdr3_length: 13; v_call: TRBV28; d_call: TRBD1; j_call: TRBJ1-5
cdr3_aa: ASSQGTGTTEAF; cdr3_length: 12; v_call: TRBV3-1; d_call: TRBD1; j_call: TRBJ1-1
cdr3_aa: ASSPSGGNTEAF; cdr3_length: 12; v_call: TRBV7-9; d_call: .; j_call: TRBJ1-1
cdr3_aa: ASSGSGVYGNTEAF; cdr3_length: 14; v_call: TRBV25-1; d_call: .; j_call: TRBJ1-1
cdr3_aa: TSSRTENTEAF; cdr3_length: 11; v_call: TRBV3-1; d_call: .; j_call: TRBJ1-1
cdr3_aa: ASSVGLAGSGSTDTQY; cdr3_length: 16; v_call: TRBV9; d_call: TRBD2; j_call: TRBJ2-3
cdr3_aa: ASSLRGGGNEQF; cdr3_length: 12; v_call: TRBV7-3; d_call: TRBD1; j_call: TRBJ2-1
cdr3_aa: ASSSSGTQGVYEQF; cdr3_length: 14; v_call: TRBV7-2; d_call: .; j_call: TRBJ2-1
cdr3_aa: ASSRTGGMDTQY; cdr3_length: 12; v_call: TRBV18; d_call: TRBD1; j_call: TRBJ2-3
cdr3_aa: ASSLMPGAGETQY; cdr3_length: 13; v_call: TRBV5-8; d_call: .; j_call: TRBJ2-5
cdr3_aa: ASSPRTATMSGYT; cdr3_length: 13; v_call: TRBV5-1; d_call: .; j_call: TRBJ1-2
cdr3_aa: SARDPAVDGYT; cdr3_length: 11; v_call: TRBV20-1; d_call: .; j_call: TRBJ1-2
cdr3_aa: SVKQGNSGNTIY; cdr3_length: 12; v_call: TRBV29-1; d_call: .; j_call: TRBJ1-3
cdr3_aa: SANDRLNYGYT; cdr3_length: 11; v_call: TRBV20-1; d_call: .; j_call: TRBJ1-2
cdr3_aa: SAREAYLAGVGF; cdr3_length: 12; v_call: TRBV20-1; d_call: TRBD2; j_call: TRBJ2-1
cdr3_aa: ASSPAGTQY; cdr3_length: 9; v_call: TRBV6-1; d_call: .; j_call: TRBJ2-5